This record covers a single TCR beta chain. V was clipped by 8 bases and J by 3 bases, with 11 bases between them. Germline values: CDR1 ENHRY, CDR2 SYGVKD. The CDR3 length is 12 residues. Researchers prepared the TCRbeta library using unique molecular identifiers, the study reports. TCRdb redid the calling of the PCR reads with MiXCR, one entry per CDR3 protein. The sample includes approximately 510,000 distinct CDR3 sequences, 18% seen only once; the top ten take 2.5% to 3.5%. These data originate in a study of T-cell reconstitution after alpha-beta-depleted transplantation in children. The chain is built from TRBV10-3 and TRBJ2-7; D is possibly TRBD1 or TRBD2 (6 bases each). This material consisted of PBMCs from the stem cell graft donor, taken from the stem cell graft. The TCR sequence derives from a human donor who donated a stem cell graft to a child with acute lymphoblastic leukemia. This CDR3 is CAISGAGYEQYF. CDR3 DNA: TGTGCCATCTCGGGGGCGGGCTACGAGCAGTACTTC.